This record looks at one T cell receptor beta chain sequence and its context. Its specificity is not known. The PCR contained 60 Vbeta and 13 Jbeta primers. Sequencing was performed with immunoSEQ multiplex PCR; in TCRdb, only in-frame clones are kept and a portion is missing. The sample totals 140,000 to 150,000 clones; its top ten clones hold approximately 0.88%. This sample is drawn from a study of cytomegalovirus exposure and HLA in healthy donors. The CDR3 is 15 residues long. V shed 2 bases, J shed 3 bases, and the junction held 5 bases outside the gene matches. Germline V gene sequence: CDR1 MNHNS, CDR2 SASEGT. The study, taken as a whole, reports: According to a later analysis, most TCR beta chains associated with CMV appeared HLA-restricted.

The chain combines TRBV6-1 with TRBJ2-3; 7 bases agree with TRBD2. Sample: PBMCs. This receptor was taken from a male donor in good health and CMV-seronegative. The CDR3 DNA reads TGTGCCAGCAGTGAACGAGGGAGGGAAACAGATACGCAGTATTTT. Translated: CASSERGRETDTQYF.